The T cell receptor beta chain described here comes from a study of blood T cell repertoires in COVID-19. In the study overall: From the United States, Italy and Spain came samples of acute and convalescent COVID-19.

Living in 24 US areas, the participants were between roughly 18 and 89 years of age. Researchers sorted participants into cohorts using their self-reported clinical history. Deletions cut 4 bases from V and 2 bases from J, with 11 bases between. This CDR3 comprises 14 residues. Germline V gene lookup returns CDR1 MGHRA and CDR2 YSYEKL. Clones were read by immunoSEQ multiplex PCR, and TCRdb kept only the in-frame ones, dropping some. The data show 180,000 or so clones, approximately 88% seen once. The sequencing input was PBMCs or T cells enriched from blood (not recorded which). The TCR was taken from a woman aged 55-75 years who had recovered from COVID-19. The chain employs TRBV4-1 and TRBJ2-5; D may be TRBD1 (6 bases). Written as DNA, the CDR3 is TGCGCCAGCAGCCGAAGAGGGGGTCAAGAGACCCAGTACTTC. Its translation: CASSRRGGQETQYF.